These 27 T cell receptor beta chains originate from one sample sequenced in a study of regulatory T cells in long-lasting Graves disease. Time point: newly diagnosed GD, antithyroid drugs for less than 3 months. From PBMCs, RNA was extracted and then used to make the TCR library. iRepertoire HTBI primers and Arm-PCR of CDR3 regions built TCR beta libraries. One entry per CDR3 protein results from TCRdb running MiXCR on the multiplex PCR reads. The table has a few hundred thousand distinct CDR3 sequences, about an eighth seen once; the top ten hold 15% to 20%. The sample was also linked to a second study, of T cells in Graves' hyperthyroidism and ophthalmopathy.

The source was peripheral blood mononuclear cells (PBMCs), collected at new diagnosis, from a patient treated with antithyroid drugs. The receptors stem from a woman younger than 30 with Graves disease.

This clonotype was counted many times. V and J are TRBV6-2 or TRBV6-3 and TRBJ2-7; possibly TRBD2 for D (5 bases). V shed 1 base and J shed 2 bases, with 12 bases lying between them. This CDR3 contains 15 residues. Germline-derived CDR1 and CDR2 are MNHEY and SVGEGT. The CDR3 DNA reads TGTGCCAGCAGTTACTTCCGGGATCCTCCCTACGAGCAGTACTTC. Translating it yields CASSYFRDPPYEQYF.

In its sample, this clonotype was seen many times. The chain combines TRBV29-1 with TRBJ2-3; D unresolved. This CDR3 is built from 12 residues. Germline loops: CDR1 SQVTM, CDR2 ANQGSEA. Trimming left V 6 bases short and J 6 bases short, with 13 bases between. The CDR3: CSVVTLVDTQYF. In DNA, the CDR3 is TGCAGCGTCGTGACCCTTGTGGATACGCAGTATTTT.

Remarks on this clonotype: At one end, the junction sequence differs from germline, possibly due to a read error. The J gene is TRBJ2-6, the V gene TRBV30; 7 nucleotides agree with TRBD1. This CDR3 has 15 amino acids. Germline V CDR1 and CDR2: GTSNPN, SVGIG (reference sequence). The CDR3 loop is CAWSETGSGANVPTF. The CDR3 bases are TGTGCCTGGAGCGAGACAGGGTCTGGGGCCAACGTCCCGACTTTC.

The genes are TRBV29-1 and TRBJ2-5, with 12 bases matching TRBD2. Germline lookup yields CDR1 SQVTM and CDR2 ANQGSEA. J was trimmed by 5 bases and V by 5 bases; bases with no gene match: 6. This CDR3 has 14 amino acids. The CDR3 DNA reads as TGCAGCGTTTCTAGCGGGAGGGCCTGGGAGACCCAGTACTTC. Translating gives CSVSSGRAWETQYF.

In this sample, this clonotype turned up many times. The chain carries TRBV10-2 and TRBJ1-5, with a weak D call TRBD1 (5 bases). CDR3 length: 14 residues. Germline loops: CDR1 WSHSY, CDR2 SAAADI. The V end was cut by 6 bases, the J end by 7 bases, with 16 bases between. The CDR3 DNA reads as TGCGCCAGCAGATCGGACGGGACGGGCCAGCCCCAGCATTTT. Its translation: CASRSDGTGQPQHF.

In this sample, this clonotype turned up many times. The genes are TRBV12-3 or TRBV12-4 and TRBJ1-2, with 8 bases fitting TRBD1. Trimming removed 6 bases from V and 3 bases from J; junction bases left unmatched: 3. This CDR3 is built from 13 residues. The CDR3 DNA reads as TGTGCCAGCAGGGACAGGGTGGACTATGGCTACACCTTC. It is translated as CASRDRVDYGYTF.

Many counts were recorded for this clonotype. This rearrangement joins TRBV27 to TRBJ1-2, with 10 positions matching TRBD1. Unmatched junction bases numbered 10, after V lost 11 bases and J lost 4 bases. Germline loops: CDR1 MNHEY, CDR2 SMNVEV (reference sequence). The CDR3 covers 14 residues. The CDR3 loop is CAAARQGAGYGYTF. CDR3 DNA sequence: TGTGCCGCAGCACGACAGGGGGCAGGCTATGGCTACACCTTC.

This clonotype was seen a few times. The chain combines TRBV14 with TRBJ1-5; D ambiguous. CDR1 is SGHDN and CDR2 is FVKESK in the germline V gene. The CDR3 sequence is 15 residues long. V was pared by 3 bases and J by 6 bases, with 15 bases between. Written as DNA, the CDR3 is TGTGCCAGCAGCCACCTAAGGCGGTTTTGTCAGCCCCAGCATTTT. Its protein product is CASSHLRRFCQPQHF.

This clonotype was observed at least ten times. The J gene is TRBJ1-1, the V gene TRBV5-6; a weak D match, TRBD1 (5 bases). V was trimmed by 3 bases and J by 4 bases, leaving 7 bases between them. This CDR3 has 12 amino acids. CDR1 and CDR2 from the germline V gene are SGHDT and YYEEEE. The CDR3 sequence: CASSWGSTEAFF. The DNA of the CDR3 is TGTGCCAGCAGCTGGGGGAGCACTGAAGCTTTCTTT.

The sample holds a few counts of this clonotype. The genes are TRBV20-1 and TRBJ2-1; no definite D call. The CDR3 loop spans 12 amino acids. Looked up from germline, CDR1 is DFQATT and CDR2 is SNEGSKA (reference sequence). The ends were cut back, 3 bases at V and 7 bases at J, with 10 bases in the middle. CDR3 loop: CSASMSVNEQFF. The DNA of the CDR3 is TGCAGTGCTAGCATGTCGGTTAATGAGCAGTTCTTC.

The table lists this clonotype with a few counts. The V call is TRBV11-2, the J call TRBJ2-7; 8 bases line up with TRBD2. The CDR3 length is 14 residues. V shed 0 bases and J 7 bases; nucleotides not matched to a gene: 5. Per the germline V gene, CDR1 is SGHAT and CDR2 is FQNNGV. CDR3 protein: CASSLEAGVIEQYF. The CDR3 DNA reads TGTGCCAGCAGCTTAGAAGCGGGAGTTATAGAGCAGTACTTC.

This clonotype was seen a handful of times. The chain couples TRBV19 to TRBJ2-1; D may be TRBD1 or TRBD2 (5 bases each). The CDR3 runs to 17 residues. V lost 4 bases to trimming and J lost 0 bases, with 16 bases between them. Per germline, CDR1 LNHDA and CDR2 SQIVND (reference sequence). CDR3 in DNA: TGTGCCAGTAGTACGTCCTCCGGGACCTGCTCCTACAATGAGCAGTTCTTC. It encodes CASSTSSGTCSYNEQFF.

This clonotype occurred a few times. This chain's CDR3 is CASSVATNSPSEQFF. The CDR3 nucleotides are TGTGCCAGCAGCGTAGCTACGAATAGCCCCAGTGAGCAGTTCTTC. The J gene is TRBJ2-1, the V gene TRBV9; no firm D call. From germline, CDR1 is SGDLS and CDR2 YYNGEE. CDR3 length: 15 amino acids. The V end lost 0 bases, the J end lost 9 bases, and 16 bases lay between the germline ends.

This clonotype was counted ten times or more. This rearrangement joins TRBV28 to TRBJ2-3, with 8 bases aligning to TRBD2. The CDR3 extends over 16 amino acids. Germline assignment: CDR1 MDHEN and CDR2 SYDVKM. J lost 2 bases, V lost 3 bases, and 7 bases had no gene match. CDR3 protein: CASSLTIAGFTDTQYF. The CDR3, as DNA: TGTGCCAGCAGTTTGACTATAGCGGGGTTCACAGATACGCAGTATTTT.

This clonotype was seen more than once but under ten times. This chain connects TRBV4-1 to TRBJ1-2; 8 positions match TRBD1. V dropped 4 bases and J dropped 4; count of bases not matched to a gene: 8. Per germline, CDR1 MGHRA and CDR2 YSYEKL. The CDR3 covers 15 residues. The CDR3 sequence is CASSPSGGDFYGYTF. In DNA, the CDR3 is TGCGCCAGCAGCCCCTCAGGGGGCGATTTCTATGGCTACACCTTC.

At least ten counts were recorded for this clonotype. The chain recombines TRBV6-5 with TRBJ2-7, with no clear D. The CDR3 has 14 amino acids. Trimming removed 2 bases at V and 1 base at J, with 9 bases between. CDR1 and CDR2 from the germline V gene are MNHEY and SVGAGI. CDR3 nucleotides: TGTGCCAGCAGTTACAAGCTTCTATCCTACGAGCAGTACGTC. This codes for CASSYKLLSYEQYV.

Concerning this clonotype itself: Relative to the germline gene, one junction end is altered; a read error may explain this. This sequence joins TRBV12-3 or TRBV12-4 and TRBJ1-1; D is unresolved. CDR3 length: 12 amino acids. Here the CDR3 reads CASSYINTEALF. DNA for the CDR3: TGTGCCAGCAGTTATATTAACACTGAAGCTCTCTTT.

The table lists this clonotype with many counts. The chain is built from TRBV5-1 and TRBJ1-2; D might be TRBD1 (6 bases). The V gene lost 2 bases and the J gene lost 6 bases, with 14 bases spanning the gap. This CDR3 has 14 amino acids. Germline assignment: CDR1 SGHRS and CDR2 YFSETQ. The CDR3 sequence is CASSLSGGEDGYTF. The CDR3 coding sequence is TGCGCCAGCAGCTTATCGGGGGGCGAGGATGGCTACACCTTC.

This clonotype was seen at least ten times. This chain links TRBV6-4 with TRBJ2-2; 7 bases align to TRBD1. Germline lookup yields CDR1 MRHNA and CDR2 SNTAGT. The CDR3 spans 16 residues. Germline trimming cut 2 bases from V and 3 bases from J; bases unmatched to any gene: 6. CDR3 in DNA: TGTGCCAGCAGTGACACTAGACAGGGCGACACCGGGGAGCTGTTTTTT. It encodes CASSDTRQGDTGELFF.

At least ten counts were recorded for this clonotype. The V gene is TRBV5-6, the J gene TRBJ1-5, with unresolved D. The CDR3 runs to 15 residues. V was pared by 3 bases and J by 0 bases, with 10 bases between. The germline CDR1 and CDR2 sequences are SGHDT and YYEEEE. The CDR3 spells CASSSGPASNQPQHF. CDR3 bases: TGTGCCAGCAGCTCCGGCCCCGCTAGCAATCAGCCCCAGCATTTT. The full variable domain, its missing parts supplied by reference TRBV5-6 and TRBJ1-5, is DAGVTQSPTHLIKTRGQQVTLRCSPKSGHDTVSWYQQALGQGPQFIFQYYEEEERQRGNFPDRFSGHQFPNYSSELNVNALLLGDSALYLCASSSGPASNQPQHFGDGTRLSIL.

This clonotype was observed at least ten times. The V gene is TRBV24-1, the J gene TRBJ1-2, with 7 bases fitting TRBD1. The CDR3 covers 15 residues. CDR1 is KGHDR, CDR2 SFDVKD, per germline. Trimming at V came to 9 bases and at J to 5 bases, leaving 14 bases not matched to a gene. The CDR3 DNA follows: TGTGCCACCCAAGACTCGACAGGGCCAAATTATGGCTACACCTTC. Translated, it gives CATQDSTGPNYGYTF.

This clonotype was seen repeatedly, ten times or more. This chain links TRBV5-1 with TRBJ1-3; D gene unclear. The CDR3 is 19 amino acids. Trimming left V 4 bases short and J 2 bases short, with 25 bases between. Germline CDR1 and CDR2: SGHRS and YFSETQ. CDR3 nucleotides: TGCGCCAGCAGCGGAGGGAAAACTCTCCACAGTAATGCTGGAAACACCATATATTTT. As protein: CASSGGKTLHSNAGNTIYF.

This clonotype has at least ten counts. V is TRBV2 and J is TRBJ2-3; D is ambiguous. The CDR3 contains 13 residues. Germline CDR1 and CDR2: SNHLY and FYNNEI. V lost 5 bases to trimming and J lost 2 bases, with 8 bases between them. CDR3 amino acids: CASSPGDTDTQYF. DNA of the CDR3: TGTGCCAGCAGTCCTGGGGACACAGATACGCAGTATTTT.

This clonotype was observed at least ten times. The V call is TRBV7-2, the J call TRBJ2-7; possible D gene TRBD2, 7 bases. Between the trimmed V and J ends, which lost 3 bases and 2 bases, there was a span of 11 bases. CDR3 size: 14 residues. Germline lookup yields CDR1 SGHTA and CDR2 FQGNSA. The CDR3 sequence: CASSLGGLPYEQYV. The CDR3 DNA sequence: TGTGCCAGCAGCTTGGGGGGGCTCCCCTACGAGCAGTACGTC.

The CDR3 sequence is CASSHTTDPNYGYTF. The DNA of the CDR3 is TGTGCCAGCAGCCATACGACAGACCCTAACTATGGCTACACCTTC. This sequence joins TRBV14 and TRBJ1-2; tentative D call: TRBD1 (5 bases). Germline CDR1 and CDR2: SGHDN and FVKESK. V was pared by 3 bases and J by 0 bases, with 11 bases between. This CDR3 has 15 residues.

This clonotype was counted between two and nine times. Possible read error: a much larger clone is one base away. V is TRBV19 and J is TRBJ2-2; D may be TRBD1 or TRBD2 (5 bases each). The CDR3 sequence is 14 residues long. Germline-derived CDR1 and CDR2 are LNHDA and SQIVND (reference sequence). Trimming took 6 bases from V and 5 from J, leaving 13 bases between them. CDR3 sequence reads: CASREQGDTGELFF. The CDR3 DNA is TGTGCCAGTAGGGAGCAGGGAGATACCGGGGAGCTGTTTTTT.

This clonotype showed up many times. The chain is built from TRBV24-1 and TRBJ2-3; 8 nucleotides agree with TRBD1. The CDR3 extends over 16 amino acids. V was pared by 9 bases and J by 5 bases, with 15 bases of the junction left unmatched. Germline V CDR1 and CDR2: KGHDR, SFDVKD. CDR3: CATGDRGSTGGDTQYF. Written as DNA, the CDR3 is TGTGCCACCGGAGACAGGGGATCTACCGGGGGAGATACGCAGTATTTT.